This T cell receptor beta chain was obtained from a study of cytomegalovirus exposure and HLA in healthy donors. Study observations and caveats: In a later analysis, across HLA loci, associated TCR counts were highest for DRB1, lowest for HLA-C. High specificity and sensitivity for cytomegalovirus status were reported for the classifier.

The CDR3 totals 14 residues. V shed 3 bases, J shed 2 bases, and the junction held 3 bases outside the gene matches. Germline V lookup: CDR1 SGHAT, CDR2 FQNNGV. In the PCR, 60 Vbeta and 13 Jbeta primers were used. This table comes from immunoSEQ multiplex PCR, and its TCRdb copy is limited to in-frame clones, with some not included. The table lists around 200,000 clones, roughly 79% of them singletons. Remarks on this clone: Its antigen is unidentified.

The chain recombines TRBV11-2 with TRBJ2-7; 8 positions match TRBD2. Sequencing was done on a sample of PBMCs. The source of this sequence is a woman in her late teens or twenties in good health and CMV-seronegative. The CDR3 sequence is CASSLAGGPYEQYF. The CDR3 DNA sequence: TGTGCCAGCAGCTTGGCGGGGGGACCCTACGAGCAGTACTTC.